The source of this T cell receptor beta chain is a study of blood T cell repertoires in COVID-19. Study background: Researchers got acute and convalescent COVID-19 samples from the United States, Italy and Spain. PBMCs, B-cell-depleted T cells, or T cells provided the cDNA or gDNA that made up the material.

As handled by the study authors: Reference gene primers were amplified, and this amplification served to estimate nucleated cell counts. Method: immunoSEQ multiplex PCR; TCRdb's copy keeps in-frame clones and lacks some. V and J calls and clone size are given by that table; D and trimming were obtained from the DNA. The table has around 260,000 clones, about 88% seen once. There are 17 residues in the CDR3. Germline CDR1 is MGHRA and CDR2 is YSYEKL. V dropped 0 bases and J dropped 1; count of bases not matched to a gene: 3. The chain links TRBV4-1 to TRBJ2-2; 9 nucleotides line up with TRBD2. The receptor was derived from a man under 40 with active or convalescent COVID-19. Sequenced material: peripheral blood. CDR3 sequence: CASSQDTAGGNTGELFF. The CDR3 nucleotides read TGCGCCAGCAGCCAAGACACAGCGGGGGGGAACACCGGGGAGCTGTTTTTT.